This T cell receptor (beta chain) was captured by sequencing in a study of T-cell reconstitution after alpha-beta-depleted transplantation in children (dated by TCRdb to the mid-2010s). At the level of the whole study: Using TCR repertoire profiling, the study followed T-cell immune reconstitution in a quantitative way in children after TCRalphabeta/CD19-depleted allogeneic hematopoietic cell transplantation.

The CDR3 runs 13 residues from the cysteine to the phenylalanine. Only the CDR3 region is kept as DNA, spanning 39 bases read in frame from base 1. Relative to germline, V is 3 bases shorter and J is 6 bases shorter, with 11 bases between their ends. The germline V gene provides CDR1 MDHEN and CDR2 SYDVKM. In regard to this clonotype: Its antigen is still unknown. No much larger clonotype is one base removed from it; base qualities were not supplied.

The library was made by PCR. Reads for this sample came from an Illumina HiSeq 2500. TCR library preparation used molecular barcoding, with unique molecular identifiers applied to normalize quantification of the TCRbeta repertoire. TCRdb took the public reads, trimmed them with fastp at Q25, ran MiXCR for clone calling and kept in-frame beta chains. Rows are unified per CDR3 protein, each entry keeping the most common DNA and genes. In all, the sample holds about 540,000 distinct CDR3 sequences, and over 20% of those were seen once. The ten largest make up around 36% of the sample. The sample's treatment or condition label, in plain terms: allogeneic hematopoietic cell transplantation with graft depleted of TCRalphabeta T cells and CD19 B cells. TCRalphabeta/CD19-depleted allogeneic hematopoietic cell grafts were given to the transplant recipients, all of whom were children. The paper as a whole reports these results and caveats: In some patients, high TCRbeta diversity at day 60 was attributed to recipient T cells and intrathymic progenitors that had survived conditioning. Apparently early alphabetaT-cell count recovery about two months after transplant reportedly relied on only several hundred rapidly expanded clones derived from non-depleted graft cells. The frequencies of hyperexpanded clones fell over the following months, and after one year, T-cell counts and TCRbeta diversity were mostly attributed to newly produced T cells.

This material consisted of PBMCs, taken before TCRalphabeta/CD19-depleted stem cell transplant. The receptor comes from a boy in the first two years of life with Wiskott-Aldrich syndrome, due to receive a stem cell transplant. The rearranged chain carries TRBV28 and TRBJ1-2; no D gene call is confident. The CDR3 corresponds to CASSFFHSHGYTF. The bases read TGTGCCAGCAGTTTCTTCCATTCGCATGGCTACACCTTC.